This TCR beta chain is from a study of metastatic and nonmetastatic thyroid tumors. About the research overall: Comparative analysis of repertoires was undertaken across blood and tumor or nodule tissue obtained from malignant and benign thyroid patients.

Not a single patient had been given any form of treatment at any point before undergoing thyroid surgery. The authors' processing: Clinicopathological groups of papillary thyroid cancer showed CDR3 differences that were used to build a distant-metastasis classifier. MiXCR was used by TCRdb to re-call the PCR reads. These V and J calls originate from TCRdb's pipeline instead of the authors' own analysis. Among 25,000 to 35,000 clones listed, about 17% were seen once. Trimming pared 3 bases from V and 7 bases from J, leaving 15 bases between. CDR1 MDHEN and CDR2 SYDVKM come from the germline V gene. CDR3 length: 14 amino acids. This clone was recorded many times.

The sample comprised blood. The source is a female donor with papillary thyroid cancer or a benign thyroid nodule (not recorded which). Some clones in this sample may be carry-over from other donors' samples. J is TRBJ1-2 and V is TRBV28; D gene uncertain. CDR3 protein: CASSLKGTERGYTF. In DNA, the CDR3 is TGTGCCAGCAGTTTGAAAGGAACTGAGCGTGGCTACACCTTC.